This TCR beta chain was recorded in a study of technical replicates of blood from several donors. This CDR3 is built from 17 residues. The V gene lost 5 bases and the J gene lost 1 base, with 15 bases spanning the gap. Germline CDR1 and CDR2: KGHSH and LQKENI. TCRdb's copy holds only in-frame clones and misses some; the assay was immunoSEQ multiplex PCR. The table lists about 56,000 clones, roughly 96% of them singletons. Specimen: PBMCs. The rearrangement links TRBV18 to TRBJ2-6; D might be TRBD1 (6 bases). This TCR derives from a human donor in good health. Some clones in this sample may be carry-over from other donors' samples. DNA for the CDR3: TGTGCCAGCTCAGCCGGGACATACAGATCTGGGGCCAACGTCCTGACTTTC. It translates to CASSAGTYRSGANVLTF.